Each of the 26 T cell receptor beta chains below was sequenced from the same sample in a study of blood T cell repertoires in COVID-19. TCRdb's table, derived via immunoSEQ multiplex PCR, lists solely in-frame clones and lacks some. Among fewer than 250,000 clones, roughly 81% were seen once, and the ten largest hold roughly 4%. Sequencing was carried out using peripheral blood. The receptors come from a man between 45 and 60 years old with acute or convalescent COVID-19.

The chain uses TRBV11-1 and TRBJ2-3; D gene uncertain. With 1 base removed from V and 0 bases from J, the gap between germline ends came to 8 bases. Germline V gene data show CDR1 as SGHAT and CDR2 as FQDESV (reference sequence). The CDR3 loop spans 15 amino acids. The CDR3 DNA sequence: TGTGCCAGCAGCTTAGAATTATTTAGCACAGATACGCAGTATTTT. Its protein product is CASSLELFSTDTQYF.

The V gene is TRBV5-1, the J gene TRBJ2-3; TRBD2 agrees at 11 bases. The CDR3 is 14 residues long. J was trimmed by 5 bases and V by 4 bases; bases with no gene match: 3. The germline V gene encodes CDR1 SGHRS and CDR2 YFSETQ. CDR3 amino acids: CASSGGLAVDTQYF. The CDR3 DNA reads TGCGCCAGCAGCGGGGGACTAGCGGTAGATACGCAGTATTTT.

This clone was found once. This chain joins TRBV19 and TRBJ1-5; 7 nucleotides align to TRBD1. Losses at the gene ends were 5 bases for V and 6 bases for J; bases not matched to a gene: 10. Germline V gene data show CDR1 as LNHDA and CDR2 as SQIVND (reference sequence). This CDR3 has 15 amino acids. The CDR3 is CASSFHRGEVQPQHF. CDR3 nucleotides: TGTGCCAGTAGTTTTCACAGGGGAGAGGTTCAGCCCCAGCATTTT.

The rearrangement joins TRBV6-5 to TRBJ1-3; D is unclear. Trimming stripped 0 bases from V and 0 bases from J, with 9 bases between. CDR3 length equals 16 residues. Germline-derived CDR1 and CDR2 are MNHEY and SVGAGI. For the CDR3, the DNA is TGTGCCAGCAGTTACTCGGCCGAAGTCTCTGGAAACACCATATATTTT. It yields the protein CASSYSAEVSGNTIYF.

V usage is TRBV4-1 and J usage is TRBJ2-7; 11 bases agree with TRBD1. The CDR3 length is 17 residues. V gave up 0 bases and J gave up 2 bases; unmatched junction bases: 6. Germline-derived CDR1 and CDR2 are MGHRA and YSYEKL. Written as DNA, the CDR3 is TGCGCCAGCAGCCAAGATACCGGGACAGGGGGGGCCTACGAGCAGTACTTC. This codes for CASSQDTGTGGAYEQYF.

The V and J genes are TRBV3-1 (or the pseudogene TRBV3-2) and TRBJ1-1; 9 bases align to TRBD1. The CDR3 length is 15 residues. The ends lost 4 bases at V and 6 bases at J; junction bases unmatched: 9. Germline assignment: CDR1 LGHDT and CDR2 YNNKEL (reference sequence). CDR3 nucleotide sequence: TGTGCCAGCAGCCCAAGCCGGGACAGGGCCGCTGAAGCTTTCTTT. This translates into CASSPSRDRAAEAFF.

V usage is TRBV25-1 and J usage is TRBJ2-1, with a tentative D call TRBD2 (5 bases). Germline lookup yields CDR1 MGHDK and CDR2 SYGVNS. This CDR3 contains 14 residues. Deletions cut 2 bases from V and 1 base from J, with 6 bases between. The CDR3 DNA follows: TGTGCCAGCAGTGAAAGCGGTTCCTACAATGAGCAGTTCTTC. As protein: CASSESGSYNEQFF.

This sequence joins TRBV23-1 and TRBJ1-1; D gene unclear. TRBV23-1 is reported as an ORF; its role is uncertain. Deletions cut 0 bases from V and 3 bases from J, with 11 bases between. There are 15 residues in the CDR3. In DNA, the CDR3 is TGCGCCAGCAGTCAATCGGGGTACGGGGACACTGAAGCTTTCTTT. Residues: CASSQSGYGDTEAFF.

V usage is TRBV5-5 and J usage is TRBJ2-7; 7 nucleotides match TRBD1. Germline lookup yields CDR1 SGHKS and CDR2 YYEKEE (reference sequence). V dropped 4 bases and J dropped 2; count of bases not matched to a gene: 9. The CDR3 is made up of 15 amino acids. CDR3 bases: TGTGCCAGCAGCCCCAGGGGGACATTCCCCTACGAGCAGTACTTC. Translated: CASSPRGTFPYEQYF.

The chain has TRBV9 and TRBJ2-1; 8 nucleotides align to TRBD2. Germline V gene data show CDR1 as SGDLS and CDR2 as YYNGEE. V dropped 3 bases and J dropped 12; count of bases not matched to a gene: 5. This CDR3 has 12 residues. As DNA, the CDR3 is TGTGCCAGCAGCGCCCAACGGGGGGGGCAGTTCTTC. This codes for CASSAQRGGQFF.

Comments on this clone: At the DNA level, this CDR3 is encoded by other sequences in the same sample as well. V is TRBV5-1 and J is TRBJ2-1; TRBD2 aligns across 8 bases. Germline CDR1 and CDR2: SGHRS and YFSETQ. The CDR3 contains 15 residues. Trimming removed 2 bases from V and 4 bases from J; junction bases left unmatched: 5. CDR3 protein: CASSLSSGAYNEQFF. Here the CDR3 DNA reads TGCGCCAGCAGCTTAAGTAGCGGGGCGTACAATGAGCAGTTCTTC.

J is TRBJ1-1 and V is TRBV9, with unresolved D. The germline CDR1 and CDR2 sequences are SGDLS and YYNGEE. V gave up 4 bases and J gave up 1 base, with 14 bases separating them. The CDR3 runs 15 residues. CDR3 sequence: CASSPHDTTNTEAFF. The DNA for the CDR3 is TGTGCCAGCAGCCCCCACGACACGACGAACACTGAAGCTTTCTTT. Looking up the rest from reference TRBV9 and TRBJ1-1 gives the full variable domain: DSGVTQTPKHLITATGQRVTLRCSPRSGDLSVYWYQQSLDQGLQFLIQYYNGEERAKGNILERFSAQQFPDLHSELNLSSLELGDSALYFCASSPHDTTNTEAFFGQGTRLTVV.

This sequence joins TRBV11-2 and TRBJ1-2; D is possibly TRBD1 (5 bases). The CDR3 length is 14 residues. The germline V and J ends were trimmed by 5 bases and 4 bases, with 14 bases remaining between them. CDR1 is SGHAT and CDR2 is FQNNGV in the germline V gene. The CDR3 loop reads CASSSLGGTYGYTF. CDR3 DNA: TGTGCCAGCAGCAGCTTGGGGGGTACCTATGGCTACACCTTC.

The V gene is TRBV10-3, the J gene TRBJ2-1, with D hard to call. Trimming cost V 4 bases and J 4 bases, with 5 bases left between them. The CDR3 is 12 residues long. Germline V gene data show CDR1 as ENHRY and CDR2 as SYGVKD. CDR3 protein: CAISGQYNEQFF. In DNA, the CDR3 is TGTGCCATCAGTGGACAATACAATGAGCAGTTCTTC.

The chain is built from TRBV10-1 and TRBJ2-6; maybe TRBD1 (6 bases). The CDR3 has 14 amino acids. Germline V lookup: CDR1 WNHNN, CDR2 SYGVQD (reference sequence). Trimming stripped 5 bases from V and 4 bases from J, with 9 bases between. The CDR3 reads CASSQGSGANVLTF. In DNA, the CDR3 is TGCGCCAGCAGTCAGGGGTCCGGGGCCAACGTCCTGACTTTC.

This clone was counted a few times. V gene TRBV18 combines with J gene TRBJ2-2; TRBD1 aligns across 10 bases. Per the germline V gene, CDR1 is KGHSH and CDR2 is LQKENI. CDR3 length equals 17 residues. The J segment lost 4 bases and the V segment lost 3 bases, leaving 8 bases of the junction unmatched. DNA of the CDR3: TGTGCCAGCTCACCGGCCGAGGGACAGGGGACCACCGGGGAGCTGTTTTTT. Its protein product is CASSPAEGQGTTGELFF.

The CDR3 sequence: CASSTQQGDSPLHF. The CDR3 coding sequence is TGTGCCAGCAGTACCCAACAGGGTGATTCACCCCTCCACTTT. The chain links TRBV27 to TRBJ1-6; a weak D match, TRBD1 (6 bases). This CDR3 comprises 14 residues. Germline V gene data show CDR1 as MNHEY and CDR2 as SMNVEV (reference sequence). V shed 5 bases and J shed 8 bases, with 13 bases lying between them.

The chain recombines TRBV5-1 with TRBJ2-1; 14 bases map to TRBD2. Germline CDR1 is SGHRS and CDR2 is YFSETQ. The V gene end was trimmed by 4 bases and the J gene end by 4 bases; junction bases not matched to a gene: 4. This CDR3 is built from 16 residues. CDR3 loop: CASSPRLAGGYNEQFF. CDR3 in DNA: TGCGCCAGCAGCCCGCGACTAGCGGGAGGGTACAATGAGCAGTTCTTC.

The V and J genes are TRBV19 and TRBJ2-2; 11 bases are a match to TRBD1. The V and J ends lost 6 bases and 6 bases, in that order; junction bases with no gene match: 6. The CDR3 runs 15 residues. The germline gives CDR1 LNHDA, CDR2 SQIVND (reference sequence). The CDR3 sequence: CASSRDRGMAGELFF. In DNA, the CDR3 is TGTGCCAGTAGCCGGGACAGGGGGATGGCCGGGGAGCTGTTTTTT. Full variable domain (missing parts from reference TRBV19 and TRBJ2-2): DGGITQSPKYLFRKEGQNVTLSCEQNLNHDAMYWYRQDPGQGLRLIYYSQIVNDFQKGDIAEGYSVSREKKESFPLTVTSAQKNPTAFYLCASSRDRGMAGELFFGEGSRLTVL.

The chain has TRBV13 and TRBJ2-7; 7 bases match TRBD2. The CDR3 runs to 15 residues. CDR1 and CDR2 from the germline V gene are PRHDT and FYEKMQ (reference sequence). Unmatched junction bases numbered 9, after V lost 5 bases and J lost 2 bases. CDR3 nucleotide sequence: TGTGCCAGCAGCCGTTTTTACCGGGAGGCCTACGAGCAGTACTTC. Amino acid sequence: CASSRFYREAYEQYF.

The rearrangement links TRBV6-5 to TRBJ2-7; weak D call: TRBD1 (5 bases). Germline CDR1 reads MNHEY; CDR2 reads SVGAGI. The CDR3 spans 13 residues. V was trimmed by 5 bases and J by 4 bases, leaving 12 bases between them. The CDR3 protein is CASSRPDTYEQYF. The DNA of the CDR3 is TGTGCCAGCAGTCGCCCGGACACTTACGAGCAGTACTTC.

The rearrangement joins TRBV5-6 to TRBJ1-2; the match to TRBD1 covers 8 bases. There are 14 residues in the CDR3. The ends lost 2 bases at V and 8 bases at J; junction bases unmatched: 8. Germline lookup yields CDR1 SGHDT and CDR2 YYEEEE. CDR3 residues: CASSLAGGASGYTF. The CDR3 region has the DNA TGTGCCAGCAGCTTAGCAGGGGGCGCAAGCGGCTACACCTTC.

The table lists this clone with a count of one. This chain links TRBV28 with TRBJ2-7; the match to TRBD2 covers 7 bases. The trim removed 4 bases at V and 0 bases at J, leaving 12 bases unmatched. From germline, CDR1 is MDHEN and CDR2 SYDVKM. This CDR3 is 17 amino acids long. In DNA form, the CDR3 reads TGTGCCAGCAGTTCTCACTCACTAGCGCGGAGCTCCTACGAGCAGTACTTC. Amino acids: CASSSHSLARSSYEQYF. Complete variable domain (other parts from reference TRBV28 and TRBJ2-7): DVKVTQSSRYLVKRTGEKVFLECVQDMDHENMFWYRQDPGLGLRLIYFSYDVKMKEKGDIPEGYSVSREKKERFSLILESASTNQTSMYLCASSSHSLARSSYEQYFGPGTRLTVT.

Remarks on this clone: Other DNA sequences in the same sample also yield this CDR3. CDR3 coding DNA: TGCGCCAGCAGCTTGGCCGGAGTGGGCTATGGCTACACCTTC. Its protein is CASSLAGVGYGYTF. The rearrangement joins TRBV5-1 to TRBJ1-2; D not resolved. Trimming pared 0 bases from V and 4 bases from J, leaving 10 bases between. This CDR3 has 14 residues. From germline, CDR1 is SGHRS and CDR2 YFSETQ.

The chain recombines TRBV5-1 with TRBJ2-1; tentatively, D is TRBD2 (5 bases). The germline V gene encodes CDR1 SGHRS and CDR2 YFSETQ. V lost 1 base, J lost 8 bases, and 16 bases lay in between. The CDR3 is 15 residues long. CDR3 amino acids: CASSLSGGPADEQFF. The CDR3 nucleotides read TGCGCCAGCAGCTTGTCGGGCGGGCCCGCAGATGAGCAGTTCTTC.

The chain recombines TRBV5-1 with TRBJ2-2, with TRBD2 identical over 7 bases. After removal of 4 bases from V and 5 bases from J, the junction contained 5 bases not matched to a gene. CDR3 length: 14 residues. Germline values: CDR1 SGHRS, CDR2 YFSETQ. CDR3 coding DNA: TGCGCCAGCAGCATCGGACTAGGGACCGGGGAGCTGTTTTTT. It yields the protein CASSIGLGTGELFF.